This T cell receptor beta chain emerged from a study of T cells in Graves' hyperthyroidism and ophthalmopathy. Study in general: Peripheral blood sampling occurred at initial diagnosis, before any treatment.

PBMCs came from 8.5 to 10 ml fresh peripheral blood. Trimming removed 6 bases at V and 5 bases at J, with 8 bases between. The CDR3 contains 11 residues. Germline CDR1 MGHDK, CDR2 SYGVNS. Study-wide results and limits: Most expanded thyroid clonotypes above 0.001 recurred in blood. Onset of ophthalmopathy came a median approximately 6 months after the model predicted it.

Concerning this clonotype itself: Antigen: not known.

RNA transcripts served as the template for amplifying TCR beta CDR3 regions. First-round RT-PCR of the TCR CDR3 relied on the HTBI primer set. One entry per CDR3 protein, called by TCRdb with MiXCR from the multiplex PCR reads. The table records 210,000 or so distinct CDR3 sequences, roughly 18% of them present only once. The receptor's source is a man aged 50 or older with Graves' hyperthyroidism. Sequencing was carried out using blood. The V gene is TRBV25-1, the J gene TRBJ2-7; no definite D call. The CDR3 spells CASRSLDEQYF. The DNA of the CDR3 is TGTGCCAGCAGATCCCTCGACGAGCAGTACTTC.